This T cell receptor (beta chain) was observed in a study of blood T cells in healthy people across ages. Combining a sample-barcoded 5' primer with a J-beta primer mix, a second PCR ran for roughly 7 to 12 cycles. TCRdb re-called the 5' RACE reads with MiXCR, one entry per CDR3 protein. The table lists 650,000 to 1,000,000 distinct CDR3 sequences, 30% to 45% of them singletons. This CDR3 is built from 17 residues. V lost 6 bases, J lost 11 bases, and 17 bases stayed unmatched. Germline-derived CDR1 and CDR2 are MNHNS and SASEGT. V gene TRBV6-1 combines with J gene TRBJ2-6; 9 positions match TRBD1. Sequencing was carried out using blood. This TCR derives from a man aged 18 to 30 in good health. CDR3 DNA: TGTGCCAGCAGGTCCCCCGCGAACAGGGGGCGACTTGACGTCCTGACTTTC. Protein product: CASRSPANRGRLDVLTF.